These T cell receptor beta chains were read from a single sample in a study of human T cells and chemical hapten exposure. TCRdb re-called the RACE reads through MiXCR, storing one row per CDR3 protein. The sample yields 95,000 or so distinct CDR3 sequences, about an eighth seen once. The material sequenced was whole blood, taken in connection with sensitization to the hapten diphenylcyclopropenone (DPC). The receptor set was obtained from a middle-aged woman with alopecia areata. Some clones in this sample may be carry-over from other donors' samples. CDR3s include the opening cysteine and the closing phenylalanine or tryptophan. D genes are given only for firm matches. Only some rows state a clone size, as once, few, many or a class for expanded clones.

TRBJ1-4	TRBD1	few	TRBV10-3	CAISRTGAGEKLFF	TGTGCCATCAGTCGGACAGGGGCGGGGGAAAAACTGTTTTTT
TRBJ1-5	TRBD1	few	TRBV29-1	CSVADRADQPQHF	TGCAGCGTAGCCGACAGGGCAGATCAGCCCCAGCATTTT
TRBJ1-2	-	many	TRBV12-3/TRBV12-4	CASSRAEANYGYTF	TGTGCCAGCTCGAGGGCGGAAGCTAACTATGGCTACACCTTC
TRBJ2-5	-	-	TRBV7-2	CASSASPTPSPGSETQYF	TGTGCCAGCAGCGCATCGCCGACCCCTTCCCCCGGCTCGGAGACCCAGTACTTC
TRBJ2-5	TRBD2	-	TRBV24-1	CATSDSGLAGEETQYF	TGTGCCACCAGTGATTCGGGACTAGCGGGAGAAGAGACCCAGTACTTC
TRBJ2-6	-	-	TRBV4-2	CASSQATASGANVLTF	TGTGCCAGCAGCCAAGCAACAGCCTCTGGGGCCAACGTCCTGACTTTC
TRBJ1-5	-	many	TRBV29-1	CSVKAGPGNQPQHF	TGCAGCGTAAAAGCGGGGCCGGGGAATCAGCCCCAGCATTTT
TRBJ2-7	TRBD2	-	TRBV4-2	CASSQEASGDYEQYF	TGTGCCAGCAGCCAAGAGGCTAGCGGAGACTACGAGCAGTACTTC
TRBJ2-7	TRBD1	many	TRBV6-2/TRBV6-3	CASSYGTGGAYEQYF	TGTGCCAGCAGTTACGGGACAGGGGGCGCCTACGAGCAGTACTTC
TRBJ1-1	-	-	TRBV29-1	CSVQPQGGLNTEAFF	TGCAGCGTCCAGCCACAGGGCGGTTTGAACACTGAAGCTTTCTTT
TRBJ2-5	-	-	TRBV29-1	CSAGGPETQYF	TGCAGCGCCGGAGGTCCAGAGACCCAGTACTTC
TRBJ2-2	-	many	TRBV12-3/TRBV12-4	CASSLIVRASAGELFF	TGTGCCAGCAGTTTAATCGTCAGGGCAAGTGCCGGGGAGCTGTTTTTT
TRBJ2-1	TRBD2	-	TRBV19	CASRSGGRAQAHNEQFF	TGTGCCAGTAGGTCCGGCGGGAGGGCCCAAGCTCACAATGAGCAGTTCTTC
TRBJ2-1	-	many	TRBV13	CASSLAGISYNEQFF	TGTGCCAGCAGCTTAGCAGGGATCTCCTACAATGAGCAGTTCTTC
TRBJ2-2	TRBD2	-	TRBV11-2	CASSISLAGRAGELFF	TGTGCCAGCAGCATTTCTCTAGCGGGCCGGGCCGGGGAGCTGTTTTTT
TRBJ2-2	-	many	TRBV11-3	CASSLDDGGITGELFF	TGTGCCAGCAGCTTAGATGACGGCGGCATCACCGGGGAGCTGTTTTTT